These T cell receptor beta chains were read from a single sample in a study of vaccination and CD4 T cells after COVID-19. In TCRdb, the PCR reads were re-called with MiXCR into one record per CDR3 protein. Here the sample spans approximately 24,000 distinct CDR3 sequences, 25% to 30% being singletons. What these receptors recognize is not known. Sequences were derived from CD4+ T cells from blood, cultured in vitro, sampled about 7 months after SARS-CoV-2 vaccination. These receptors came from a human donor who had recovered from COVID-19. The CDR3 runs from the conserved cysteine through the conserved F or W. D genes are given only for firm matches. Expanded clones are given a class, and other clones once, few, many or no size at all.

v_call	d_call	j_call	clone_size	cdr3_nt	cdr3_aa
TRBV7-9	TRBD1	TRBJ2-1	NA	TGTGCCAGCAGCTTTGGGGATCCGGGACAGGGGTACAATGAGCAGTTCTTC	CASSFGDPGQGYNEQFF
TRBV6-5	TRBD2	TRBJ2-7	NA	TGTGCCAGCAGTTACCGTCGGGAAGCGGGGACCTACGAGCAGTACTTC	CASSYRREAGTYEQYF
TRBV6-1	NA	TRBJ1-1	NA	TGTGCCAGCAGCTGGGGAGGAACCCACACTGAAGCTTTCTTT	CASSWGGTHTEAFF
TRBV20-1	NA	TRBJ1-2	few	TGCAGTGCTAGAGACTACGCGGGGGGACTAATCTATGGCTACACCTTC	CSARDYAGGLIYGYTF
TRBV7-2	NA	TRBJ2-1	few	TGTGCCAGCAGCCTAACTAGTTACAATGAGCAGTTCTTC	CASSLTSYNEQFF
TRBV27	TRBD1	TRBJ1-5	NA	TGTGCCAGCAGTTTACCAGGGGGCCCTAAAGATAGCAATCAGCCCCAGCATTTT	CASSLPGGPKDSNQPQHF
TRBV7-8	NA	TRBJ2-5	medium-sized	TGTGCCAGCAGCTTAGTTGAGACCCAGTACTTC	CASSLVETQYF
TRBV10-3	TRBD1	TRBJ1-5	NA	TGTGCCATCAGTGACAGACAGGGGGAGCAGCCCCAGCATTTT	CAISDRQGEQPQHF
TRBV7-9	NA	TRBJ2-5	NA	TGTGCCAGCAGCTGGGCTAGGGAGACCCAGTACTTC	CASSWARETQYF
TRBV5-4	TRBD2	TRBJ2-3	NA	TGTGCCAGCAGCGTTGGGACTAGCGGCACAGATACGCAGTATTTT	CASSVGTSGTDTQYF
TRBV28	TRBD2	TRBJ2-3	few	TGTGCCAGCAGTACTAGCGGGATCCCAGATACGCAGTATTTT	CASSTSGIPDTQYF
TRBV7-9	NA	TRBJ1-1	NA	TGTGCCAGCAGCTTAGTTGGAAACACTGAAGCTTTCTTT	CASSLVGNTEAFF
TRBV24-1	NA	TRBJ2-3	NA	TGTGCCACCAGTGACAAGCTCCTCGCAGATACGCAGTATTTT	CATSDKLLADTQYF
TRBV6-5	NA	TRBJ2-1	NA	TGTGCCAGCAGTTACTTTTCCGTAGGGACAGAGCAGTTCTTC	CASSYFSVGTEQFF
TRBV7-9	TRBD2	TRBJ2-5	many	TGTGCCAGCCACAGGAGTACTAGCGGGGGGGAGACCCAGTACTTC	CASHRSTSGGETQYF
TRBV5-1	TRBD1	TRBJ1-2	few	TGCGCCAGCAGCTTTGGACAGGGTCATGGCTACACCTTC	CASSFGQGHGYTF
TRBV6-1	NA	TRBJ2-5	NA	TGTGCCAGCAGTGAACTCCAGGGGGGCGAGACCCAGTACTTC	CASSELQGGETQYF
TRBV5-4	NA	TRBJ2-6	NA	TGTGCCAGCAGCCCCCAGGGCTCTGGGGCCAACGTCCTGACTTTC	CASSPQGSGANVLTF
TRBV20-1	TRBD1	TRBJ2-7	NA	TGCAGTGCTAGAGCTCAGACAGGGAGCTCCTACGAGCAGTACTTC	CSARAQTGSSYEQYF
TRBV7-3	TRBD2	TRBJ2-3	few	TGTGCCAGCAGCCCCCTTTATTCAGCGGGAGCCCCAGATACGCAGTATTTT	CASSPLYSAGAPDTQYF
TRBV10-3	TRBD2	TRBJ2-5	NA	TGTGCCATCAGTGAGTCTAGGGGAAGCGGGGGCCAAGAGACCCAGTACTTC	CAISESRGSGGQETQYF
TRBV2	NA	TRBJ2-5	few	TGTGCCAGCAAGAGGCTTGCTCAAGAGACCCAGTACTTC	CASKRLAQETQYF
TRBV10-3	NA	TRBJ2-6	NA	TGTGCCATCAGTGCTAGCCCCGTTAGCTCTGGGGCCAACGTCCTGACTTTC	CAISASPVSSGANVLTF
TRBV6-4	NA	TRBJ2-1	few	TGTGCCAGTGTGTCCGGACGGAATGAGCAGTTCTTC	CASVSGRNEQFF
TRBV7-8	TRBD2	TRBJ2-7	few	TGTGCCAGCAGCCCAAGGACTAGCGGGAGGCACTACGAGCAGTACTTC	CASSPRTSGRHYEQYF
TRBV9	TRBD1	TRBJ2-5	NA	TGTGCCAGCAGCGTAGGGGACAGACAGTACCAAGAGACCCAGTACTTC	CASSVGDRQYQETQYF
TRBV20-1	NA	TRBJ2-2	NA	TGCAGTGCTAGGGACAGTTCGAACACCGGGGAGCTGTTTTTT	CSARDSSNTGELFF
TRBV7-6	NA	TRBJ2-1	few	TGTGCCAGCAGCTCCCCTTTCGATGAGCAGTTCTTC	CASSSPFDEQFF
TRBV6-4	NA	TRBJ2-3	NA	TGTGCCAGCAGTGACTCGAGTGGAGCGGCAGATACGCAGTATTTT	CASSDSSGAADTQYF
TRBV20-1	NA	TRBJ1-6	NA	TGCAGTGCTGCCGGCTATAATTCACCCCTCCACTTT	CSAAGYNSPLHF
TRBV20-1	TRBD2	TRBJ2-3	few	TGCAGTGCTAGCCCTAGCGGGACTGGGATAGGCACAGATACGCAGTATTTT	CSASPSGTGIGTDTQYF
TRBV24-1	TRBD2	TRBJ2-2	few	TGTGCCACCAGTGATCTAGCGGGAGGTGAGACCGGGGAGCTGTTTTTT	CATSDLAGGETGELFF
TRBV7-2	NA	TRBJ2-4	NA	TGTGCCAGCAGCCTAGAGCGAGCCAAAAACATTCAGTACTTC	CASSLERAKNIQYF
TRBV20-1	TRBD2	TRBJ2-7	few	TGCAGTGCCAAATCGGGGGGGCGATACGAGCAGTACTTC	CSAKSGGRYEQYF
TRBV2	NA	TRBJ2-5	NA	TGTGCCAGCTCAATAGGGGTGCAGCACCAAGAGACCCAGTACTTC	CASSIGVQHQETQYF
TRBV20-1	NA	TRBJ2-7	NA	TGCAGTGCTATTGGCCGATCTAAACCGGACTACGAGCAGTACTTC	CSAIGRSKPDYEQYF
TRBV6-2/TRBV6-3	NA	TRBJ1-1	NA	TGTGCCAGCTCTCGGGCAGATGAAGCTTTCTTT	CASSRADEAFF
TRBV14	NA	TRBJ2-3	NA	TGTGCCAGCAGCCAAGATAGGGTCACGCAGTATTTT	CASSQDRVTQYF
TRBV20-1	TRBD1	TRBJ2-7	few	TGCAGTGCTACGGGACAGCCGGGACAGGGGACTTACGAGCAGTACTTC	CSATGQPGQGTYEQYF
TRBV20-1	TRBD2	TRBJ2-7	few	TGCAGTGCTACACATACTAGCGGGAGACGAGGCGAGCAGTACTTC	CSATHTSGRRGEQYF
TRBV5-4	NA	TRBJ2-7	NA	TGTGCCAGCAGCTCCTACCTGTCCGCCAGGGCCTACGAGCAGTACTTC	CASSSYLSARAYEQYF
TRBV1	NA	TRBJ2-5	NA	TGCACCAGCAGCCAAGGAATACAGACCCAGTACTTC	CTSSQGIQTQYF
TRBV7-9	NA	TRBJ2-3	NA	TGTGCCAGCAGCTTAGCGGGGGCGGATACGCAGTATTTT	CASSLAGADTQYF
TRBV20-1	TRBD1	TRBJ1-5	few	TGCAGTGCTGGGACAGGCAACAATCAGCCCCAGCATTTT	CSAGTGNNQPQHF